Listed below are T cell receptor beta chains from one sample, sequenced in a study of shared clonotypes between healthy human individuals. Assay used: immunoSEQ multiplex PCR; TCRdb lists only in-frame clones, some missing. The sample holds hundreds of thousands of clones, roughly 72% seen once. Sequencing used memory CD4+ T cells sorted from blood. These receptors all come from a woman in her thirties in good health. Both conserved end residues are part of each CDR3. A D gene is named only where the DNA matches it firmly. Where a row states a size, it is once, few, many or the class of an expanded clone; other rows omit it.

v_gene	d_gene	abundance	j_gene	CDR3aa	CDR3nt
TRBV28	TRBD1	NA	TRBJ2-7	CASRTSTGQGVSKQYF	TGTGCCAGCAGAACAAGTACGGGACAGGGGGTATCAAAGCAGTACTTC
TRBV5-1	NA	NA	TRBJ2-5	CASSLLARETQYF	TGCGCCAGCAGCTTGCTGGCAAGGGAGACCCAGTACTTC
TRBV6-1	TRBD1	many	TRBJ2-6	CASRATGAGANVLTF	TGTGCCAGCAGAGCAACAGGGGCTGGGGCCAACGTCCTGACTTTC
TRBV5-1	NA	NA	TRBJ2-1	CASSRLGPNNEQFF	TGCGCCAGCAGTAGACTGGGCCCTAACAATGAGCAGTTCTTC
TRBV6-1	NA	NA	TRBJ1-3	CASNLSSGNTIYF	TGTGCCAGCAATTTGAGCTCTGGAAACACCATATATTTT
TRBV28	NA	NA	TRBJ1-5	CASRPGETVQPQHF	TGTGCCAGCAGACCAGGGGAAACGGTTCAGCCCCAGCATTTT
TRBV5-4	NA	few	TRBJ2-2	CASSWGRWNTGELFF	TGTGCCAGCAGCTGGGGGAGATGGAACACCGGGGAGCTGTTTTTT
TRBV10-2	NA	NA	TRBJ2-7	CASSDLREMDEQYF	TGCGCCAGCAGTGACCTCAGGGAAATGGACGAGCAGTACTTC
TRBV28	TRBD2	NA	TRBJ2-5	CASSPAGGPETQYF	TGTGCCAGCAGTCCAGCGGGAGGGCCGGAGACCCAGTACTTC
TRBV5-4	NA	NA	TRBJ1-2	CASSLATAGLYGYTF	TGTGCCAGCAGCTTGGCCACGGCAGGGCTGTATGGCTACACCTTC
TRBV25-1	TRBD1	NA	TRBJ2-1	CASLDRDRVHNEQFF	TGTGCCAGCCTGGACCGGGACAGGGTCCACAATGAGCAGTTCTTC
TRBV29-1	NA	NA	TRBJ2-3	CSVEAGAGSDTQYF	TGCAGCGTTGAAGCGGGAGCGGGTTCAGATACGCAGTATTTT